This T cell receptor beta chain was profiled in a study of Graves' ophthalmopathy and Graves' hyperthyroidism. Moderate-to-severe activity, with CAS ≥3, NOSPECS ≥4 and duration under 3 months, characterized the donors with ophthalmopathy. PBMCs were isolated by Ficoll-Paque density gradient centrifugation, using roughly 9.7 ml of fresh peripheral blood as the starting material. Points from the study as a whole: The study's model predicted ophthalmopathy progression at about 64% sensitivity and 72% to 85% specificity.

Remarks on this clonotype: The target antigen is unknown.

The authors amplified TCR beta CDR3 regions from RNA transcripts. RT-PCR in the first round used HTBI primers; a second-round multiplex PCR followed. TCRdb analysed the multiplex PCR reads with MiXCR anew, one entry per CDR3 protein. The sample records roughly 220,000 distinct CDR3 sequences, around 50% being singletons. The receptor's source is an adult man with Graves' ophthalmopathy. Sequencing used peripheral blood.

The CDR3 bases are TGTGCCAGCTCACTCCCGCCCCAGCAAGAGACCCAGTACTTC. Its translation: CASSLPPQQETQYF. The chain carries TRBV25-1 and TRBJ2-5; D is unclear. Trimming shortened V by 8 bases and J by 2 bases, and 15 bases separated the two germline ends. Per the germline V gene, CDR1 is MGHDK and CDR2 is SYGVNS. The CDR3 has 14 residues.